This T cell receptor beta chain is drawn from a study of CD8+ T cells in alopecia areata (dated by TCRdb to the late 2010s). A note on the overall study: The treated patients took part in an open-label pilot trial in which moderate-to-severe alopecia areata was treated with oral tofacitinib at 5 to 10 mg twice daily. RNA came from the PAXgene miRNA kit for fixed scalp, the miRNeasy kit for PBMCs, and the RNeasy kit for mouse skin. In humans, TCRbeta sequencing was performed on scalp tissue and on sorted CD4+ and CD8+ peripheral blood T cells from healthy controls and from patients with patchy or totalis/universalis alopecia areata. In treated patients, disease severity was measured using the SALT score, which gives the percentage of scalp surface area affected. Tofacitinib was administered for 6 to 18 months, and 6 months of follow-up off drug were then conducted to assess delayed response and recurrence. Tofacitinib-treated patients had biopsies at baseline and at 4 and 24 weeks of treatment, with a later scalp biopsy in several patients. Scalp clonality was compared across normal scalp (n=4), patchy alopecia areata scalp (n=8), and alopecia totalis/universalis scalp (n=8). The study used high-throughput TCRbeta sequencing to examine T cell clonal expansion in alopecia areata, in both the C3H/HeJ mouse model and human patients. TCRbeta CDR3 regions were amplified by immunoSEQ multiplex PCR using 35 Vbeta forward and 13 Jbeta reverse primers.

This clone has a handful of counts. No cognate antigen has been identified for it. Base quality data are lacking; no much larger clone is found one base away. Explained via the paper, the treatment or condition label denotes: oral pan-JAK inhibitor, 5-10 mg twice daily. Peripheral blood and lesional scalp punch biopsies were obtained from patients with alopecia areata. PBMCs were separated by density centrifugation and stained for CD3, CD4 and CD8, after which CD4+ and CD8+ T cells were sorted on a FACSAria. The CDR3 holds 13 amino acids from the cysteine to the phenylalanine. Only CDR3 DNA is held: 39 bases, read in frame from base 1. The germline ends are 14 bases apart after V is trimmed by 5 bases and J by 7 bases. CDR1 and CDR2 are read off the germline V gene (reference sequence) as MNHNY and SVGAGI. Receptors were amplified or captured by the immunoSEQ multiplex PCR assay. RNA was extracted from all samples and reverse transcribed into cDNA, which served as template for TCR sequencing. SuperScript III was used for first-strand cDNA synthesis, primed with a 2:1 mix of oligo-dT and random hexamers. A synthetic immune receptor repertoire was used to assess amplification bias, and residual bias was removed computationally. On the authors' methods: Raw reads were preprocessed to remove errors, and CDR3 was defined by IMGT conventions from the conserved cysteine to phenylalanine. Clonality was computed by normalizing Shannon entropy by log2 of the number of productive unique TCRs and subtracting the result from 1. Scalp TCRbeta sequences were cross-referenced with sorted blood CD4 and CD8 repertoires so that the CD4 or CD8 identity of scalp clones could be inferred. The immuneACCESS repertoire file appears here via TCRdb, limited to in-frame rearrangements. These files lack a portion of the clones; in checked studies, under half of the deficit traces to unresolved V genes, and the cause of the others is not known. Clonal size and the V and J genes are those of that table, whereas D and trimming came from the DNA. The sample table lists roughly 200,000 clones, 35% to 40% of them with a count of one. The ten top clones hold roughly 0.45% of the sample.

Results and caveats for the whole study, not just this receptor: Tofacitinib significantly decreased scalp clonality and the number of expanded CD8+ clones among the top 100 scalp clones. Compared with normal scalp, lesional scalp, particularly in alopecia totalis/universalis, had higher clonality and more expanded CD8+ clones, which suggests antigenic drive. Many expanded lesional clones were found to persist in scalp and blood during tofacitinib treatment, and relapse after treatment cessation may be partly explained by this persistence. Unlike mouse skin, where gammadelta T cells dominate, normal human skin contains resident alphabeta T cells that get sequenced too, which complicates analysis of the scalp TCR repertoire. Compared with mice, TCR sequences shared between patients were less clear, possibly partly because of HLA diversity across the patient population. Because the treated cohort was small and had just a single nonresponder, larger studies are needed to establish links between baseline CD8+ expansion and response.

The TCR comes from a human donor with alopecia areata. Recombination linked TRBV6-6 to TRBJ1-2; tentative D gene TRBD1, with 6 bases matching. The specimen was CD4+ T cells sorted from blood, collected at roughly week 30, from a patient treated with tofacitinib. The CDR3 corresponds to CASSPSGHLGYTF. The DNA sequence reads TGTGCCAGCAGTCCCTCGGGACATCTTGGCTACACCTTC.